The 16 T cell receptor beta chains listed next were all sequenced from one sample in a study of PD-1 blockade in classical Hodgkin lymphoma. Every patient experienced relapse after autologous stem cell transplantation, and brentuximab vedotin exposure varied. Libraries were prepared by immunoSEQ multiplex PCR; TCRdb keeps only in-frame clonotypes and omits some of them. The table has about 150,000 clones, about four fifths seen once. Material: peripheral blood mononuclear cells (PBMCs), obtained before the second cycle of nivolumab. The receptors were sampled from a human donor with classical Hodgkin lymphoma.

Details on this clone: Additional DNA sequences in this sample encode the identical CDR3. The chain is built from TRBV10-3 and TRBJ2-1; 9 nucleotides agree with TRBD2. CDR3 length: 13 amino acids. V dropped 6 bases and J dropped 4; count of bases not matched to a gene: 1. Germline CDR1 and CDR2: ENHRY and SYGVKD. CDR3 nucleotide sequence: TGTGCCATCAGGCGGGAGGGATACAATGAGCAGTTCTTC. Translated: CAIRREGYNEQFF.

The CDR3 loop is CASTDYSGNTIYF. Here the CDR3 DNA reads TGTGCCAGTACCGACTACTCTGGAAACACCATATATTTT. The chain employs TRBV19 and TRBJ1-3; no clear D gene. Germline V gene lookup returns CDR1 LNHDA and CDR2 SQIVND (reference sequence). The CDR3 has 13 amino acids. Trimming left V 7 bases short and J 0 bases short, with 7 bases between.

The chain carries TRBV6-5 and TRBJ1-6; D gene unclear. V lost 6 bases to trimming and J lost 7 bases, with 10 bases between them. CDR1 is MNHEY, CDR2 SVGAGI, per germline. CDR3 length: 13 residues. DNA of the CDR3: TGTGCCAGCAGGGAGAGATCCAATTCACCCCTCCACTTT. It translates to CASRERSNSPLHF.

This clone has a single count. The rearrangement links TRBV7-8 to TRBJ2-7; D call uncertain. The CDR3 extends over 12 amino acids. Germline values: CDR1 SGHVS, CDR2 FQNEAQ. V was clipped by 6 bases and J by 0 bases, with 6 bases between them. The DNA for the CDR3 is TGTGCCAGCAGTCCCCTCTCCTACGAGCAGTACTTC. Translation: CASSPLSYEQYF.

This clone was seen a single time. This chain links TRBV19 with TRBJ2-1; no clear D gene. Germline V gene data show CDR1 as LNHDA and CDR2 as SQIVND (reference sequence). The CDR3 runs 13 residues. Between the trimmed V and J ends, which lost 2 bases and 7 bases, there was a span of 9 bases. DNA of the CDR3: TGTGCCAGTAGTATAAGGAGTTGGAATGAGCAGTTCTTC. Translation: CASSIRSWNEQFF.

This chain links TRBV11-2 with TRBJ2-5; 7 bases align to TRBD1. Per germline, CDR1 SGHAT and CDR2 FQNNGV. This CDR3 has 14 amino acids. Trimming at V came to 5 bases and at J to 5 bases, leaving 8 bases not matched to a gene. The CDR3 DNA follows: TGTGCCAGCAGCCTCGGGACAGTTACGGAGACCCAGTACTTC. Translation: CASSLGTVTETQYF.

This rearrangement joins TRBV6-5 to TRBJ2-1; TRBD1 is a possible D gene (6 bases). Trimming shortened V by 7 bases and J by 8 bases, and 9 bases separated the two germline ends. There are 11 residues in the CDR3. The germline V gene has CDR1 MNHEY and CDR2 SVGAGI. The CDR3 loop is CASIGGYEQFF. The CDR3 DNA reads as TGTGCCAGCATTGGGGGCTATGAGCAGTTCTTC.

The V and J genes are TRBV7-8 and TRBJ2-2; weak D call: TRBD2 (5 bases). The V gene lost 0 bases and the J gene lost 5 bases, with 16 bases spanning the gap. Germline assignment: CDR1 SGHVS and CDR2 FQNEAQ. This CDR3 has 17 amino acids. CDR3 in DNA: TGTGCCAGCAGCTTAGCCGGACTGCCTAGATTTACCGGGGAGCTGTTTTTT. Its translation is CASSLAGLPRFTGELFF.

This clone came up a few times. The chain employs TRBV2 and TRBJ2-3, with unresolved D. Germline assignment: CDR1 SNHLY and CDR2 FYNNEI. This CDR3 is built from 14 residues. V was shortened by 6 bases and J by 0 bases, with 10 bases between the two germline ends. In nucleotides, the CDR3 is TGTGCCAGCAGCGAATCAACCAGCACAGATACGCAGTATTTT. This gives the protein CASSESTSTDTQYF.

This rearrangement joins TRBV19 to TRBJ2-3; D is unresolved. This CDR3 contains 16 residues. Trimming shortened V by 5 bases and J by 0 bases, and 15 bases separated the two germline ends. Per the germline V gene, CDR1 is LNHDA and CDR2 is SQIVND (reference sequence). CDR3: CASSLSQTFSTDTQYF. The CDR3 DNA is TGTGCCAGTAGTTTAAGCCAGACTTTTAGCACAGATACGCAGTATTTT.

The chain recombines TRBV7-3 with TRBJ2-1; 10 nucleotides match TRBD2. From germline, CDR1 is SGHTA and CDR2 FQGTGA. The CDR3 has 16 residues. Losses at the gene ends were 2 bases for V and 4 bases for J; bases not matched to a gene: 5. CDR3: CASSLSGAGGYNEQFF. CDR3 coding DNA: TGTGCCAGCAGCTTATCCGGAGCGGGAGGGTACAATGAGCAGTTCTTC. Full variable domain (outside the CDR3, taken from reference TRBV7-3 and TRBJ2-1): GAGVSQTPSNKVTEKGKYVELRCDPISGHTALYWYRQSLGQGPEFLIYFQGTGAADDSGLPNDRFFAVRPEGSVSTLKIQRTERGDSAVYLCASSLSGAGGYNEQFFGPGTRLTVL.

This sequence joins TRBV5-4 and TRBJ2-7; D gene ambiguous. Germline V lookup: CDR1 SGHNT, CDR2 YYREEE (reference sequence). V shed 1 base and J shed 7 bases, with 15 bases lying between them. This CDR3 region has 14 residues. The CDR3 sequence is CASSLWLRRREQYF. The CDR3 bases are TGTGCCAGCAGCTTGTGGCTCAGGCGTCGGGAGCAGTACTTC.

The chain joins TRBV5-1 to TRBJ2-7; 7 bases are a match to TRBD1. Germline CDR1 is SGHRS and CDR2 is YFSETQ. The V segment lost 6 bases and the J segment 5 bases; nucleotides outside the gene matches: 11. This CDR3 has 14 residues. This CDR3 reads CASKPGQLLDEQYF. In nucleotides, the CDR3 is TGCGCCAGCAAGCCGGGACAGCTGCTGGACGAGCAGTACTTC.

This rearrangement joins TRBV5-1 to TRBJ2-6; 7 bases match TRBD1. Germline loops: CDR1 SGHRS, CDR2 YFSETQ. Germline trimming cut 3 bases from V and 0 bases from J; bases unmatched to any gene: 9. The CDR3 covers 18 residues. In DNA form, the CDR3 reads TGCGCCAGCAGCTCGACAGGGTCTGTCTCCTCTGGGGCCAACGTCCTGACTTTC. Its translation: CASSSTGSVSSGANVLTF.

This clone has only one observation. The rearrangement links TRBV4-2 to TRBJ2-1; TRBD1 agrees at 10 bases. The CDR3 length is 16 residues. V was clipped by 3 bases and J by 5 bases; unmatched bases: 7. From germline, CDR1 is LGHNA and CDR2 YNFKEQ. The DNA of the CDR3 is TGTGCCAGCAGCCACGCCGGACAGGGGGGTGACAATGAGCAGTTCTTC. This codes for CASSHAGQGGDNEQFF.

The chain is built from TRBV6-5 and TRBJ1-1; D remains unclear. Germline lookup yields CDR1 MNHEY and CDR2 SVGAGI. The CDR3 runs 13 residues. The V end lost 2 bases, the J end lost 2 bases, and 6 bases lay between the germline ends. CDR3 bases: TGTGCCAGCAGTTACGCAGGCAACACTGAAGCTTTCTTT. Translating it yields CASSYAGNTEAFF.